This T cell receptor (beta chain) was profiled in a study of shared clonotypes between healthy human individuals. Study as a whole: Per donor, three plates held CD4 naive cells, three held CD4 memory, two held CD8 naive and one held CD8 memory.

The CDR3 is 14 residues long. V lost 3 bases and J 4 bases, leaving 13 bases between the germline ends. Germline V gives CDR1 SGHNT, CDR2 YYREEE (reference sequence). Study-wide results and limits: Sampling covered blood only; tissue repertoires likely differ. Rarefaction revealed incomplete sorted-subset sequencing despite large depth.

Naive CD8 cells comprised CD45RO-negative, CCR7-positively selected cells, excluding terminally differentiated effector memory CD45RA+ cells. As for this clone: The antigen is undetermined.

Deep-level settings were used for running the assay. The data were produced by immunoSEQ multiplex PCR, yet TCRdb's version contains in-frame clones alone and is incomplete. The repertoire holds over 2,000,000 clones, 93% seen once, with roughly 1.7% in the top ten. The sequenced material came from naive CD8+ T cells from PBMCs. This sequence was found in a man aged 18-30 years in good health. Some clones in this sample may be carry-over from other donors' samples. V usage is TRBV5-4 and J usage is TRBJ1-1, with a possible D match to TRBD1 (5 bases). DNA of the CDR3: TGTGCCAGCAGCTCCGTCCCGGGGACCACTGAAGCTTTCTTT. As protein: CASSSVPGTTEAFF.